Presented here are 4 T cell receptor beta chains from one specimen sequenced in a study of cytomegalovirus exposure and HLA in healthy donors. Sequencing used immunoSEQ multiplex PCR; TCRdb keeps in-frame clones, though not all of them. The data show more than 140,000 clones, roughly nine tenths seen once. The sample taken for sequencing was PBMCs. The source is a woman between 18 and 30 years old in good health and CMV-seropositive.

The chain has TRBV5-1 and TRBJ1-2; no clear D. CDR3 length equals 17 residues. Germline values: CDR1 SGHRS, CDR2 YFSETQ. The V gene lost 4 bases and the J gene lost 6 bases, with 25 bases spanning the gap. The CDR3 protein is CASSPAVRSRGTDGYTF. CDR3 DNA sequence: TGCGCCAGCAGCCCCGCCGTGAGATCGCGTGGTACTGATGGCTACACCTTC.

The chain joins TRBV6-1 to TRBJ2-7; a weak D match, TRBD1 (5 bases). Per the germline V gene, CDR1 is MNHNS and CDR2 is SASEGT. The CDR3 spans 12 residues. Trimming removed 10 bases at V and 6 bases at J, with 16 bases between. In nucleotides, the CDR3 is TGTGCCACCGGGTTACAGGTTCGCGAGCAGTACTTC. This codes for CATGLQVREQYF.

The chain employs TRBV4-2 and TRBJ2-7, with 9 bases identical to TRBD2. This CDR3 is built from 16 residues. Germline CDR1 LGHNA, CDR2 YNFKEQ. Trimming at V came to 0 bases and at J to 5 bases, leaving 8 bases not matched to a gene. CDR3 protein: CASSQEWGTSFHEQYF. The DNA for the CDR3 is TGTGCCAGCAGCCAAGAATGGGGGACTAGCTTCCACGAGCAGTACTTC.

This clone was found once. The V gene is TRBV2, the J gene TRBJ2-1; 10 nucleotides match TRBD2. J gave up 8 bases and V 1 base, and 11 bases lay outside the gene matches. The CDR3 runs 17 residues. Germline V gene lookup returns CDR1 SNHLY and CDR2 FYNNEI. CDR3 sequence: CASSEDPPSGSNDEQFF. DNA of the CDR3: TGTGCCAGCAGTGAAGATCCGCCTAGCGGGAGTAACGATGAGCAGTTCTTC.